Shown below are 25 T cell receptor beta chains from a single sample sequenced in a study of blood T cell repertoires in COVID-19. This table comes from immunoSEQ multiplex PCR, and its TCRdb copy is limited to in-frame clones, with some not included. The repertoire consists of 130,000 to 150,000 clones, with roughly four fifths occurring once and the leading ten covering 3% to 3.5%. The sequencing input was peripheral blood. These receptor sequences come from a woman aged 80 or older with acute or convalescent COVID-19.

The gene calls are TRBV3-1 (or the pseudogene TRBV3-2) and TRBJ1-2, with D perhaps matching TRBD1 (5 bases). Per the germline V gene, CDR1 is LGHDT and CDR2 is YNNKEL (reference sequence). Trimming removed 1 base at V and 8 bases at J, with 11 bases between. This CDR3 has 13 residues. Here the CDR3 reads CASSQGQLAGYTF. The CDR3 DNA follows: TGTGCCAGCAGCCAAGGACAGTTGGCCGGCTACACCTTC.

This chain connects TRBV2 to TRBJ2-5; D may be TRBD2 (7 bases). This CDR3 has 16 amino acids. Germline assignment: CDR1 SNHLY and CDR2 FYNNEI. Trimming removed 10 bases at V and 5 bases at J, with 26 bases between. DNA of the CDR3: TGTGCCACCTCCAGGGGAGGGGCAGGGCCGGCCGAGACCCAGTACTTC. Protein sequence: CATSRGGAGPAETQYF.

The chain carries TRBV6-1 and TRBJ1-5; tentative D call: TRBD1 (6 bases). The CDR3 length is 13 residues. V lost 2 bases, J lost 6 bases, and 8 bases lay in between. Germline CDR1 and CDR2: MNHNS and SASEGT. The CDR3 loop is CASSEQGGQPQHF. CDR3 nucleotides: TGTGCCAGCAGTGAACAAGGGGGTCAGCCCCAGCATTTT.

This clone was seen a handful of times. The chain joins TRBV5-1 to TRBJ1-5, with 7 bases lining up with TRBD1. V shed 4 bases, J shed 3 bases, and the junction held 7 bases outside the gene matches. The CDR3 extends over 15 amino acids. The germline V gene encodes CDR1 SGHRS and CDR2 YFSETQ. CDR3 nucleotide sequence: TGCGCCAGCAGCCTTACCGGGACAGACAATCAGCCCCAGCATTTT. Its protein product is CASSLTGTDNQPQHF.

The chain is built from TRBV3-1 (or the pseudogene TRBV3-2) and TRBJ1-6; D is possibly TRBD1 (6 bases). Between the trimmed V and J ends, which lost 3 bases and 14 bases, there was a span of 11 bases. The germline V gene encodes CDR1 LGHDT and CDR2 YNNKEL (reference sequence). This CDR3 comprises 12 residues. The CDR3 reads CASSHRGLALHF. In nucleotides, the CDR3 is TGTGCCAGCAGCCATAGGGGGTTGGCCCTCCACTTT.

The gene calls are TRBV5-1 and TRBJ1-5; D gene unclear. The CDR3 loop spans 14 amino acids. With 4 bases removed from V and 0 bases from J, the gap between germline ends came to 8 bases. Germline CDR1 is SGHRS and CDR2 is YFSETQ. The CDR3 DNA sequence: TGCGCCAGCAGCCCAGGTTATAGCAATCAGCCCCAGCATTTT. Translation: CASSPGYSNQPQHF.

The chain is built from TRBV7-2 and TRBJ1-1; 7 bases match TRBD1. V dropped 5 bases and J dropped 11; count of bases not matched to a gene: 23. Germline V gives CDR1 SGHTA, CDR2 FQGNSA. The CDR3 is made up of 17 amino acids. The CDR3 DNA reads as TGTGCCAGCAGCATCTATTTGCTACGACAGGGAGGTTTGAGGGCTTTCTTT. Translated: CASSIYLLRQGGLRAFF.

This chain links TRBV5-1 with TRBJ2-7, with 7 bases matching TRBD1. The CDR3 sequence is 16 residues long. V lost 4 bases, J lost 2 bases, and 12 bases stayed unmatched. The germline gives CDR1 SGHRS, CDR2 YFSETQ. Here the CDR3 reads CASSMWNRGSAYEQYF. Here the CDR3 DNA reads TGCGCCAGCAGCATGTGGAACAGGGGAAGTGCCTACGAGCAGTACTTC.

The chain has TRBV7-3 and TRBJ2-5, with D tentatively TRBD2 (7 bases). The CDR3 runs 13 residues. Germline V gene data show CDR1 as SGHTA and CDR2 as FQGTGA. The V end was cut by 5 bases, the J end by 5 bases, with 12 bases between. This CDR3 reads CASSREGGETQYF. DNA of the CDR3: TGTGCCAGCAGCCGCGAGGGGGGGGAGACCCAGTACTTC.

J is TRBJ2-1 and V is TRBV9, with 7 bases matching TRBD1. Trimming at V came to 3 bases and at J to 0 bases, leaving 6 bases not matched to a gene. Per germline, CDR1 SGDLS and CDR2 YYNGEE. The CDR3 length is 16 residues. The CDR3 nucleotides read TGTGCCAGCAGCGCCCCGGGACAGAGCTCCTACAATGAGCAGTTCTTC. Its protein product is CASSAPGQSSYNEQFF.

The CDR3 DNA follows: TGCGCCAGCAGCTTGGTAGTAGCGGGGGGGAACGAGCAGTACTTC. Amino acids: CASSLVVAGGNEQYF. This chain uses TRBV5-1 with TRBJ2-7; 11 bases align to TRBD2. The CDR3 sequence is 15 residues long. The germline CDR1 and CDR2 sequences are SGHRS and YFSETQ. Trimming at V came to 0 bases and at J to 5 bases, leaving 4 bases not matched to a gene. Full variable domain (remainder filled in from reference TRBV5-1 and TRBJ2-7): KAGVTQTPRYLIKTRGQQVTLSCSPISGHRSVSWYQQTPGQGLQFLFEYFSETQRNKGNFPGRFSGRQFSNSRSEMNVSTLELGDSALYLCASSLVVAGGNEQYFGPGTRLTVT.

The chain joins TRBV3-1 (or the pseudogene TRBV3-2) to TRBJ1-6; D might be TRBD1 (6 bases). Trimming pared 0 bases from V and 6 bases from J, leaving 15 bases between. Looked up from germline, CDR1 is LGHDT and CDR2 is YNNKEL (reference sequence). CDR3 length equals 17 residues. The CDR3: CASSQEPGARLNSPLHF. Written as DNA, the CDR3 is TGTGCCAGCAGCCAAGAACCAGGGGCTAGGCTTAATTCACCCCTCCACTTT.

The CDR3 nucleotides are TGTGCCAGCAGCCACGGGGAGCGGAGCAACACTGAAGCTTTCTTT. Residues: CASSHGERSNTEAFF. The chain couples TRBV5-6 to TRBJ1-1; D unresolved. Trimming shortened V by 4 bases and J by 2 bases, and 15 bases separated the two germline ends. The germline V gene has CDR1 SGHDT and CDR2 YYEEEE. The CDR3 has 15 residues.

The chain has TRBV19 and TRBJ2-4, with 9 bases fitting TRBD1. The CDR3 sequence is 15 residues long. With V trimmed by 5 bases and J by 5 bases, 7 bases remained unmatched. Germline V gene lookup returns CDR1 LNHDA and CDR2 SQIVND (reference sequence). The CDR3 sequence is CASSVGQGRENIQYF. The CDR3 DNA sequence: TGTGCCAGTAGTGTTGGACAGGGGAGGGAAAACATTCAGTACTTC. Variable domain in full (rest from reference TRBV19 and TRBJ2-4): DGGITQSPKYLFRKEGQNVTLSCEQNLNHDAMYWYRQDPGQGLRLIYYSQIVNDFQKGDIAEGYSVSREKKESFPLTVTSAQKNPTAFYLCASSVGQGRENIQYFGAGTRLSVL.

This clone was detected a few times. V is TRBV5-1 and J is TRBJ2-5; 7 bases match TRBD1. Germline CDR1 is SGHRS and CDR2 is YFSETQ. The CDR3 sequence is 16 residues long. The ends lost 0 bases at V and 4 bases at J; junction bases unmatched: 9. CDR3 sequence: CASSLAPQGGGETQYF. In DNA form, the CDR3 reads TGCGCCAGCAGCTTGGCCCCACAAGGGGGCGGAGAGACCCAGTACTTC.

This rearrangement joins TRBV20-1 to TRBJ2-5; 8 bases agree with TRBD1. This CDR3 region has 11 residues. V gave up 5 bases and J gave up 9 bases; unmatched junction bases: 5. CDR1 and CDR2 (germline): DFQATT, SNEGSKA (reference sequence). The CDR3 region has the DNA TGCAGTGCTTTTGACAGGGGAGCCCAGTACTTC. Its translation: CSAFDRGAQYF.

The rearrangement joins TRBV2 to TRBJ2-7; 10 nucleotides line up with TRBD1. This CDR3 contains 14 residues. The germline CDR1 and CDR2 sequences are SNHLY and FYNNEI. The V and J ends lost 7 bases and 3 bases, in that order; junction bases with no gene match: 6. In DNA form, the CDR3 reads TGTGCCAGCATTGTAGACAGGGGGCACTACGAGCAGTACTTC. Its protein is CASIVDRGHYEQYF.

The rearrangement uses TRBV5-1 and TRBJ1-3; TRBD1 aligns across 9 bases. Germline CDR1 reads SGHRS; CDR2 reads YFSETQ. CDR3 length equals 15 residues. Unmatched junction bases numbered 7, after V lost 8 bases and J lost 1 base. The CDR3 DNA sequence: TGCGCCAGTCGGACAGGGGATGGTTCTGGAAACACCATATATTTT. Its protein product is CASRTGDGSGNTIYF.

The chain recombines TRBV7-3 with TRBJ2-4; 9 bases align to TRBD1. Trimming took 5 bases from V and 7 from J; bases not matched to a gene: 6. Germline-derived CDR1 and CDR2 are SGHTA and FQGTGA. CDR3 length: 14 amino acids. The DNA of the CDR3 is TGTGCCAGCAGCCTCGGGACAGGGTACAACATTCAGTACTTC. This encodes CASSLGTGYNIQYF.

The chain combines TRBV6-5 with TRBJ1-5; a possible D gene is TRBD1 (6 bases). The CDR3 sequence is 15 residues long. Trimming shortened V by 5 bases and J by 7 bases, and 18 bases separated the two germline ends. Germline assignment: CDR1 MNHEY and CDR2 SVGAGI. CDR3 loop: CASSKNRDAGQPQHF. CDR3 nucleotides: TGTGCCAGCAGTAAGAACAGGGATGCCGGCCAGCCCCAGCATTTT.

The rearrangement links TRBV30 to TRBJ1-2; D not certain. The CDR3 totals 13 residues. The V gene's germline CDR1 is GTSNPN and CDR2 SVGIG (reference sequence). Trimming removed 0 bases from V and 8 bases from J, with 13 bases in between. This CDR3 is CAWSVGPYEGYTF. Written as DNA, the CDR3 is TGTGCCTGGAGTGTTGGTCCCTACGAGGGCTACACCTTC.

The J gene is TRBJ1-2, the V gene TRBV6-5; no firm D call. The CDR3 is 14 residues long. Deletions cut 0 bases from V and 3 bases from J, with 8 bases between. Germline values: CDR1 MNHEY, CDR2 SVGAGI. This chain's CDR3 is CASSYSNSHYGYTF. The CDR3 nucleotides are TGTGCCAGCAGTTACTCCAACAGCCACTATGGCTACACCTTC.

The rearrangement joins TRBV6-2 or TRBV6-3 to TRBJ2-3, with 9 positions matching TRBD2. The V segment lost 5 bases and the J segment 1 base; nucleotides outside the gene matches: 10. Germline V CDR1 and CDR2: MNHEY, SVGEGT. The CDR3 is 17 amino acids. CDR3 in DNA: TGTGCCAGCAGTCTATTCGCGGGGGGGCTTGGCACAGATACGCAGTATTTT. This codes for CASSLFAGGLGTDTQYF.

V gene TRBV5-1 combines with J gene TRBJ1-5; D may be TRBD1 (5 bases). From germline, CDR1 is SGHRS and CDR2 YFSETQ. The V gene lost 1 base and the J gene lost 7 bases, with 15 bases spanning the gap. CDR3 length: 15 residues. This CDR3 reads CASSLSGGSGQPQHF. For the CDR3, the DNA is TGCGCCAGCAGCTTGTCCGGGGGTTCAGGGCAGCCCCAGCATTTT.

This clone was detected once. The V call is TRBV19, the J call TRBJ2-1, with TRBD1 as a possible D gene (6 bases). The ends were cut back, 5 bases at V and 5 bases at J, with 13 bases in the middle. Germline V lookup: CDR1 LNHDA, CDR2 SQIVND (reference sequence). The CDR3 totals 14 residues. CDR3 coding DNA: TGTGCCAGTAGTCCCAGGGGTCTAGACAATGAGCAGTTCTTC. It is translated as CASSPRGLDNEQFF.